The 13 T cell receptor beta chains in this list originate from one sample, sequenced in a study of T cells in Graves' hyperthyroidism and ophthalmopathy (dated by TCRdb to the late 2010s). Libraries were prepared through multiplex PCR. The listed sequencing device is Illumina HiSeq 2000. Amplification of TCR beta CDR3 regions was carried out from RNA transcripts. The TCR CDR3 was subjected to a first round of RT-PCR using the HTBI primer set and the Qiagen OneStep RT-PCR kit. Using fastp trimming at Q25 and MiXCR clonotype assembly, TCRdb reanalyzed the public sequencing data and kept in-frame beta chains. Duplicate CDR3 protein sequences are folded into a single record with the most common DNA and genes. Present in this sample are hundreds of thousands of distinct CDR3 sequences, about 15% of which were seen just once. Roughly an eighth of the sample goes to the ten largest clones. What was sequenced was blood. The receptor set was obtained from a woman in her forties or fifties with Graves' ophthalmopathy.

This clonotype has at least ten counts. The genes are TRBV6-2 or TRBV6-3 and TRBJ2-1, with 8 nucleotides matching TRBD2. Germline V gene sequence: CDR1 MNHEY, CDR2 SVGEGT. This CDR3 contains 17 residues. The trim removed 7 bases at V and 3 bases at J, leaving 14 bases unmatched. The CDR3 reads CASIGGGRRDDYNEQFF. CDR3 in DNA: TGTGCCAGCATCGGGGGGGGGAGGCGGGACGACTACAATGAGCAGTTCTTC.

This clonotype was seen repeatedly, ten times or more. This sequence joins TRBV29-1 and TRBJ2-1; the match to TRBD2 covers 9 bases. Trimming took 4 bases from V and 2 from J; bases not matched to a gene: 6. There are 15 residues in the CDR3. CDR1 and CDR2 (germline): SQVTM, ANQGSEA. The CDR3: CSVGRTSVPYNEQFF. CDR3 bases: TGCAGCGTTGGCAGGACTAGCGTACCCTACAATGAGCAGTTCTTC.

This clonotype showed up just once. This chain uses TRBV7-3 with TRBJ2-3; D is ambiguous. CDR1 is SGHTA and CDR2 is FQGTGA in the germline V gene. CDR3 length equals 13 residues. Between the trimmed V and J ends, which lost 6 bases and 3 bases, there was a span of 10 bases. In DNA, the CDR3 is TGTGCCAGCAGTCTCCTAGAGACAGATACGCAGTATTTT. This gives the protein CASSLLETDTQYF.

The chain carries TRBV30 and TRBJ1-3; D gene uncertain. The CDR3 runs to 13 residues. Trimming stripped 3 bases from V and 4 bases from J, with 10 bases between. Per germline, CDR1 GTSNPN and CDR2 SVGIG (reference sequence). DNA of the CDR3: TGTGCCTGGAGAAGGTCAGCCGGAAACACCATATATTTT. Its translation: CAWRRSAGNTIYF.

Remarks on this clonotype: Just one base apart from a much larger clone, this may be a read error. The rearrangement links TRBV7-2 to TRBJ2-1, with TRBD2 identical over 11 bases. The length of the CDR3 is 18 residues. In germline, CDR1 is SGHTA, CDR2 FQGNSA. The CDR3 DNA reads TGTGCCGGCAGCTCCCCGGGGGTAGCGGGAGGGTTAGGGAATGAGCAGTTCTTC. This gives the protein CAGSSPGVAGGLGNEQFF.

This clonotype was found a few times. The rearrangement links TRBV9 to TRBJ2-2, with 7 nucleotides matching TRBD1. Germline assignment: CDR1 SGDLS and CDR2 YYNGEE. Losses at the gene ends were 7 bases for V and 6 bases for J; bases not matched to a gene: 3. The CDR3 spans 12 residues. The chain's CDR3 is CASGQGAGELFF. DNA for the CDR3: TGTGCCAGCGGGCAGGGGGCCGGGGAGCTGTTTTTT. The full variable domain, its missing parts supplied by reference TRBV9 and TRBJ2-2, is DSGVTQTPKHLITATGQRVTLRCSPRSGDLSVYWYQQSLDQGLQFLIQYYNGEERAKGNILERFSAQQFPDLHSELNLSSLELGDSALYFCASGQGAGELFFGEGSRLTVL.

This clonotype was seen a few times. J is TRBJ2-7 and V is TRBV27, with D unclear. The CDR3 extends over 14 amino acids. Germline V gene lookup returns CDR1 MNHEY and CDR2 SMNVEV (reference sequence). V was cut by 5 bases and J by 0 bases, with 11 bases left in between. The CDR3 nucleotides read TGTGCCAGCAGTATCTCTGGGCCCTCCTACGAGCAGTACTTC. Its translation: CASSISGPSYEQYF.

The DNA for the CDR3 is TGTGCCAGCAGTCTGCTTGCTGGTAGCGGGAGGCTTGGGAGACAAGAGACCCAGTACTTC. This sequence encodes CASSLLAGSGRLGRQETQYF. This chain links TRBV7-9 with TRBJ2-5, with 10 bases lining up with TRBD2. The germline V gene has CDR1 SEHNR and CDR2 FQNEAQ (reference sequence). V gave up 6 bases and J gave up 2 bases; unmatched junction bases: 21. The CDR3 is made up of 20 amino acids.

This clonotype was observed many times. The chain couples TRBV6-2 or TRBV6-3 to TRBJ2-7; TRBD1 matches 7 bases. Germline V CDR1 and CDR2: MNHEY, SVGEGT. The CDR3 consists of 16 residues. V lost 2 bases and J lost 1; bases outside the gene matches: 8. The CDR3 sequence is CASSYPQGVVSYEQYF. The CDR3 bases are TGTGCCAGCAGTTACCCGCAGGGGGTTGTTTCCTACGAGCAGTACTTC.

This chain joins TRBV7-9 and TRBJ2-7; the D is unclear. The CDR3 extends over 13 amino acids. The germline V gene has CDR1 SEHNR and CDR2 FQNEAQ (reference sequence). V was cut by 4 bases and J by 0 bases, with 7 bases left in between. CDR3 bases: TGTGCCAGCAGCTATGATCCCTCCTACGAGCAGTACTTC. Protein: CASSYDPSYEQYF.

This clonotype was detected ten times or more. The V call is TRBV7-6, the J call TRBJ1-5, with D perhaps matching TRBD1 (6 bases). The CDR3 has 17 residues. With 5 bases removed from V and 1 base from J, the gap between germline ends came to 18 bases. Looked up from germline, CDR1 is SGHVS and CDR2 is FNYEAQ. This CDR3 reads CASSRTRGGSSNQPQHF. The CDR3 nucleotides are TGTGCCAGCAGCCGAACTAGGGGGGGGTCGAGCAATCAGCCCCAGCATTTT.

This clonotype was counted at least ten times. The chain is built from TRBV18 and TRBJ2-5; D is perhaps TRBD1 (6 bases). V was pared by 0 bases and J by 0 bases, with 8 bases between. Germline V CDR1 and CDR2: KGHSH, LQKENI. CDR3 length: 15 amino acids. Here the CDR3 reads CASSPPGTNQETQYF. In DNA form, the CDR3 reads TGTGCCAGCTCACCACCGGGGACAAACCAAGAGACCCAGTACTTC.

This clonotype was seen more than once but under ten times. The gene calls are TRBV29-1 and TRBJ1-2, with D tentatively TRBD1 (5 bases). The CDR3 extends over 14 amino acids. Germline V lookup: CDR1 SQVTM, CDR2 ANQGSEA. V was cut by 4 bases and J by 2 bases, with 14 bases left in between. CDR3 DNA sequence: TGCAGCGTTGTCGGGGCGAGCGTGAACTATGGCTACACCTTC. It codes for CSVVGASVNYGYTF.